Listed here is a single T cell receptor beta chain. Original analysis: Amplification with reference gene primers provided the estimates of nucleated cell counts. The repertoire was sequenced with immunoSEQ multiplex PCR; TCRdb's copy has only in-frame clones and lacks some. D and trimming come from the DNA, and the V and J calls and clone size come from that table. Among tens of thousands of clones, 80% to 90% were seen once, and the ten largest hold about 18%. These data belong to a study of blood T cell repertoires in COVID-19. Per the germline V gene, CDR1 is KGHSH and CDR2 is LQKENI. V lost 2 bases and J 1 base, leaving 12 bases between the germline ends. The CDR3 is 16 amino acids.

Input material: peripheral blood. This sequence was found in a woman aged 60-75 years with COVID-19, enrolled during active disease. The V call is TRBV18, the J call TRBJ1-3; a weak D match, TRBD1 (5 bases). CDR3 amino acids: CASSPSRGNSGNTIYF. Written as DNA, the CDR3 is TGTGCCAGCTCACCAAGTCGGGGGAATTCTGGAAACACCATATATTTT. The variable domain in full, completed from reference TRBV18 and TRBJ1-3, reads NAGVMQNPRHLVRRRGQEARLRCSPMKGHSHVYWYRQLPEEGLKFMVYLQKENIIDESGMPKERFSAEFPKEGPSILRIQQVVRGDSAAYFCASSPSRGNSGNTIYFGEGSWLTVV.